The rows below give T cell receptor beta chains drawn from one sample of a study of metastatic and nonmetastatic thyroid tumors. TCRdb re-clonotyped the PCR reads through MiXCR. The sample has about 20,000 clones, approximately 15% seen once; the top ten hold 15% to 20%. What was sequenced was blood. All receptors come from a female donor with papillary thyroid cancer or a benign thyroid nodule (not recorded which). Some clones in this sample may be carry-over from other donors' samples. Both conserved end residues are part of each CDR3. Fields, in order: J gene, D gene, V gene, clone size, CDR3 DNA, CDR3 protein. A D gene is named only where the DNA matches it firmly. Clone sizes are given selectively: once, few, many, or a class where the clone is expanded.

J: TRBJ2-7
D: -
V: TRBV18
size: -
DNA: TGTGCCAGCTCACCACCACCCAGCGTGGAGAAGCAGCAGTACTTC
CDR3: CASSPPPSVEKQQYF

J: TRBJ1-1
D: -
V: TRBV3-1
size: many
DNA: TGTGCCAGCAGTCCTTTTGCGGGTCGGACTGAAGCTTTCTTT
CDR3: CASSPFAGRTEAFF

J: TRBJ2-7
D: TRBD1
V: TRBV5-1
size: -
DNA: TGCGCCAGCAGCCCCGGACAGGGGGTACGTTACGAGCAGTACTTC
CDR3: CASSPGQGVRYEQYF

J: TRBJ1-1
D: TRBD1
V: TRBV13
size: many
DNA: TGTGCCAGCAGCGAAACAGGGGCGGACACTGAAGCTTTCTTT
CDR3: CASSETGADTEAFF

J: TRBJ2-1
D: -
V: TRBV28
size: many
DNA: TGTGCCAGCAGACCCGGACCAGACAATGAGCAGTTCTTC
CDR3: CASRPGPDNEQFF

J: TRBJ2-7
D: -
V: TRBV6-1
size: few
DNA: TGTGCCAGCAGTCGCGGCGGAGCCTACGAGCAGTACTTC
CDR3: CASSRGGAYEQYF

J: TRBJ2-5
D: -
V: TRBV11-2
size: -
DNA: TGTGCCAGCAGCCCCGCCGTTCTTGAGACCCAGTACTTC
CDR3: CASSPAVLETQYF

J: TRBJ2-1
D: -
V: TRBV19
size: few
DNA: TGTGCCAGTAGCTCCAAGGGGGGACCGTGGGGTGAGCAGTTCTTC
CDR3: CASSSKGGPWGEQFF

J: TRBJ2-5
D: TRBD2
V: TRBV28
size: many
DNA: TGTGCCAGCAGTCAGACTAGCGGGGGCCGGGGGACCCAGTACTTC
CDR3: CASSQTSGGRGTQYF

J: TRBJ2-5
D: -
V: TRBV4-2
size: few
DNA: TGTGCCAGCAGCCAACATGGCGAGACCCAGTACTTC
CDR3: CASSQHGETQYF

J: TRBJ2-5
D: TRBD1
V: TRBV28
size: few
DNA: TGTGCCAGCAGTCCAACCGTGACAGGGTTCATGGATACCCAGTACTTC
CDR3: CASSPTVTGFMDTQYF

J: TRBJ2-1
D: -
V: TRBV28
size: medium-sized
DNA: TGTGCCAGCAGAAGGATGGGTGTTGGCAATGAGCAGTTCTTC
CDR3: CASRRMGVGNEQFF

J: TRBJ2-6
D: -
V: TRBV27
size: many
DNA: TGTGCCAGCAGTTTATCGACAACCGGGGCCAACGTCCTGACTTTC
CDR3: CASSLSTTGANVLTF

J: TRBJ2-2
D: -
V: TRBV19
size: many
DNA: TGTGCCAGTAGTACAGTGTGGAGGACAGCGGATGGCGGGGAGCTGTTTTTT
CDR3: CASSTVWRTADGGELFF